These 8 T cell receptor beta chains share one sample of origin, sequenced in a study of T cells after somatic rescue of genetic block (dated by TCRdb to the early 2020s). Libraries came from the immunoSEQ multiplex PCR assay. TCRdb limited this immuneACCESS table to in-frame rearrangements with V and J called. A share of clones is missing; checked studies link under half to unresolved V genes, and the rest is unexplained. Across this sample there are some 67,000 clones, with 92% seen only once. The ten largest clones capture about 3% of the sample. Sequenced material: peripheral blood mononuclear cells (PBMCs). These receptors came from a man in his forties.

The chain couples TRBV27 to TRBJ1-4, with D maybe TRBD1 (6 bases). Germline CDR1 and CDR2: MNHEY and SMNVEV (reference sequence). The V end was cut by 8 bases, the J end by 6 bases, with 13 bases between. The CDR3 is made up of 13 amino acids. CDR3 in DNA: TGTGCCAGCTTAGGGCAGGGGCATGAAAAACTGTTTTTT. Translating gives CASLGQGHEKLFF.

This sequence joins TRBV29-1 and TRBJ1-5, with D maybe TRBD1 (6 bases). From germline, CDR1 is SQVTM and CDR2 ANQGSEA. The germline V and J ends were trimmed by 4 bases and 5 bases, with 15 bases remaining between them. CDR3 length equals 14 residues. In nucleotides, the CDR3 is TGCAGCGTTGGGGGAAGGGGGTCCGATCAGCCCCAGCATTTT. Protein product: CSVGGRGSDQPQHF.

The CDR3 sequence: CASSLAASGGSTDTQYF. CDR3 coding DNA: TGCGCCAGCAGCTTGGCAGCTAGCGGGGGAAGCACAGATACGCAGTATTTT. The chain couples TRBV5-1 to TRBJ2-3; 10 bases match TRBD2. The CDR3 contains 17 residues. Germline V lookup: CDR1 SGHRS, CDR2 YFSETQ. V lost 0 bases to trimming and J lost 0 bases; unmatched junction nucleotides: 4.

The V call is TRBV2, the J call TRBJ1-5, with 7 bases aligning to TRBD1. This CDR3 is 15 amino acids long. CDR1 and CDR2 (germline): SNHLY, FYNNEI. J lost 3 bases, V lost 6 bases, and 8 bases had no gene match. CDR3 amino acids: CASRRDRVDNQPQHF. CDR3 sequence (DNA): TGTGCCAGCAGACGTGACAGGGTCGACAATCAGCCCCAGCATTTT.

The V and J genes are TRBV18 and TRBJ2-7; D remains unclear. Germline V CDR1 and CDR2: KGHSH, LQKENI. CDR3 length: 15 residues. V dropped 1 base and J dropped 1 base, with 11 bases sitting between them. The CDR3 protein is CASSPRDGPSYEQYF. The CDR3 DNA follows: TGTGCCAGCTCACCACGCGACGGACCTTCCTACGAGCAGTACTTC.

The V and J genes are TRBV10-3 and TRBJ2-7, with 10 bases that match TRBD2. V shed 3 bases, J shed 2 bases, and the junction held 10 bases outside the gene matches. The CDR3 consists of 17 residues. The germline gives CDR1 ENHRY, CDR2 SYGVKD. CDR3 nucleotide sequence: TGTGCCATCAGTGATCCAGACGGACTAGCGGCTACCTACGAGCAGTACTTC. This sequence encodes CAISDPDGLAATYEQYF.

V gene TRBV5-5 combines with J gene TRBJ2-7; D gene ambiguous. Germline lookup yields CDR1 SGHKS and CDR2 YYEKEE (reference sequence). This CDR3 spans 14 amino acids. Trimming left V 2 bases short and J 2 bases short, with 11 bases between. The CDR3 DNA reads as TGTGCCAGCAGCTTTGGCCCGGATCCCTACGAGCAGTACTTC. Translating it yields CASSFGPDPYEQYF.

The chain is built from TRBV6-6 and TRBJ1-1, with D hard to call. CDR3 length equals 11 residues. From germline, CDR1 is MNHNY and CDR2 SVGAGI (reference sequence). The ends were cut back, 2 bases at V and 8 bases at J, with 6 bases in the middle. CDR3 nucleotide sequence: TGTGCCAGCAGTTACCCCCCAGAAGCTTTCTTT. It translates to CASSYPPEAFF.